These 8 T cell receptor beta chains originate from one sample sequenced in a study of cytomegalovirus exposure and HLA in healthy donors. Profiled with immunoSEQ multiplex PCR; TCRdb holds only in-frame clones, not every one. This table has under 80,000 clones, approximately 94% appearing once. Source material: PBMCs. The receptors here all came from a woman in her late teens or twenties in good health and CMV-seropositive.

The chain has TRBV5-1 and TRBJ2-7; weak D call: TRBD1 (5 bases). Trimming pared 3 bases from V and 5 bases from J, leaving 15 bases between. The germline gives CDR1 SGHRS, CDR2 YFSETQ. The CDR3 runs to 14 residues. DNA for the CDR3: TGCGCCAGCAGCTCCGCGAAGGGGCGCGACGAGCAGTACTTC. Amino acid sequence: CASSSAKGRDEQYF. Full variable domain (rest looked up from reference TRBV5-1 and TRBJ2-7): KAGVTQTPRYLIKTRGQQVTLSCSPISGHRSVSWYQQTPGQGLQFLFEYFSETQRNKGNFPGRFSGRQFSNSRSEMNVSTLELGDSALYLCASSSAKGRDEQYFGPGTRLTVT.

The chain has TRBV30 and TRBJ1-1, with TRBD1 as a possible D gene (6 bases). Germline V gene data show CDR1 as GTSNPN and CDR2 as SVGIG (reference sequence). This CDR3 is 13 amino acids long. V was trimmed by 4 bases and J by 3 bases, leaving 12 bases between them. In DNA, the CDR3 is TGTGCCTGGACTCTAAACAGGGACACTGAAGCTTTCTTT. It is translated as CAWTLNRDTEAFF.

The chain uses TRBV5-1 and TRBJ1-4; 7 positions match TRBD1. V gave up 0 bases and J gave up 3 bases; unmatched junction bases: 5. In germline, CDR1 is SGHRS, CDR2 YFSETQ. The CDR3 covers 16 residues. The CDR3 coding sequence is TGCGCCAGCAGCTTGGTACCGGGGACAGCTAATGAAAAACTGTTTTTT. This sequence encodes CASSLVPGTANEKLFF.

The chain combines TRBV5-1 with TRBJ2-7; 8 bases map to TRBD1. J gave up 5 bases and V 2 bases, and 6 bases lay outside the gene matches. Germline V gives CDR1 SGHRS, CDR2 YFSETQ. The CDR3 is 14 amino acids. The CDR3 nucleotides read TGCGCCAGCAGCTTTGAACCGACAGGGGACGAGCAGTACTTC. This gives the protein CASSFEPTGDEQYF.

The chain recombines TRBV5-6 with TRBJ2-3; tentative D call: TRBD2 (6 bases). CDR3 size: 15 residues. CDR1 and CDR2 from the germline V gene are SGHDT and YYEEEE. V gave up 1 base and J gave up 4 bases, with 13 bases separating them. CDR3 residues: CASSLRDSFADTQYF. The CDR3 coding sequence is TGTGCCAGCAGCTTGAGGGACTCCTTCGCAGATACGCAGTATTTT.

V usage is TRBV30 and J usage is TRBJ1-1; 9 bases map to TRBD1. V trimming: 2 bases; J trimming: 4 bases; junction bases outside the gene matches: 5. Germline CDR1 is GTSNPN and CDR2 is SVGIG (reference sequence). There are 14 residues in the CDR3. In DNA, the CDR3 is TGTGCCTGGAGTCTGTTGACAGGGGGCACTGAAGCTTTCTTT. Translation gives CAWSLLTGGTEAFF.

V gene TRBV7-6 combines with J gene TRBJ2-3; D not resolved. The CDR3 has 12 residues. Germline CDR1 is SGHVS and CDR2 is FNYEAQ. V lost 5 bases and J lost 0, with 3 bases in between. CDR3 DNA sequence: TGTGCCAGCAGCCAAAGCACAGATACGCAGTATTTT. The encoded protein is CASSQSTDTQYF.

V is TRBV6-5 and J is TRBJ1-6; 10 nucleotides line up with TRBD1. With 6 bases clipped from V and 5 bases from J, the junction kept 4 bases outside the gene matches. The length of the CDR3 is 15 residues. Germline assignment: CDR1 MNHEY and CDR2 SVGAGI. The CDR3 sequence: CASSRDRGHNSPLHF. For the CDR3, the DNA is TGTGCCAGCAGCAGGGACAGGGGCCATAATTCACCCCTCCACTTT.